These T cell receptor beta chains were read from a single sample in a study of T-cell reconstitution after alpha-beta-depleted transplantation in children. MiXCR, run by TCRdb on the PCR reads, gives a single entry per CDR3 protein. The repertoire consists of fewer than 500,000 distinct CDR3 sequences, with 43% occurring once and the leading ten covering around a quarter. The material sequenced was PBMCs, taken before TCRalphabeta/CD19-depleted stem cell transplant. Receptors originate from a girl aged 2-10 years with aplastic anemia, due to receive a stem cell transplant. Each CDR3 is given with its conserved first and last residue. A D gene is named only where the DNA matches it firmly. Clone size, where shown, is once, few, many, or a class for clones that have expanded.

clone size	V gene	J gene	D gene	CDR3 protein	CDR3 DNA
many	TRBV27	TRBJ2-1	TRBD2	CASSLTSGIEQFF	TGTGCCAGCAGTTTGACTAGCGGGATTGAGCAGTTCTTC
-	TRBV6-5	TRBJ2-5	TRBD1	CASSYSTGTASGTQYF	TGTGCCAGCAGTTACTCGACCGGGACAGCCTCGGGGACCCAGTACTTC
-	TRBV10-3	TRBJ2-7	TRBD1	CAISPGQGGYEQYF	TGTGCCATCAGTCCGGGACAGGGAGGCTACGAGCAGTACTTC
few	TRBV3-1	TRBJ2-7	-	CASSPLEGRLQQYF	TGTGCCAGCAGCCCCCTTGAGGGACGACTCCAGCAGTACTTC
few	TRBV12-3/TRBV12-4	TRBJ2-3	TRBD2	CASRRGLAVTDTQYF	TGTGCCAGCAGGCGTGGACTAGCGGTCACAGATACGCAGTATTTT
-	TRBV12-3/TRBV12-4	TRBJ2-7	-	CASSPGPHLSYEQYF	TGTGCCAGCAGTCCGGGACCCCACCTCTCCTACGAGCAGTACTTC
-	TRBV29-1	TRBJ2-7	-	CSVFAGEQYF	TGCAGCGTTTTTGCGGGCGAGCAGTACTTC
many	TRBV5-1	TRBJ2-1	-	CASSLALQYEQFF	TGCGCCAGCAGCTTGGCTCTACAATACGAGCAGTTCTTC
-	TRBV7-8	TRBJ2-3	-	CASSAELSRTDTQYF	TGTGCCAGCAGCGCTGAGTTATCTCGTACAGATACGCAGTATTTT
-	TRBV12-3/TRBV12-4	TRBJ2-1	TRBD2	CASSFSGGLRYNEQFF	TGTGCCAGCAGTTTTAGCGGGGGGCTGAGATACAATGAGCAGTTCTTC
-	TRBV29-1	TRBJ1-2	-	CSVDGEGNNYGYTF	TGCAGCGTTGACGGCGAGGGAAACAACTATGGCTACACCTTC
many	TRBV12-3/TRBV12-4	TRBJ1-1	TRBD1	CASSPTTGF	TGTGCCAGCAGTCCGACGACAGGGTTT
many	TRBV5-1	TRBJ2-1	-	CASSLVAGAEQFF	TGCGCCAGCAGCTTGGTCGCGGGGGCGGAGCAGTTCTTC
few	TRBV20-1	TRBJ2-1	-	CSAMDRFRFGANEQFF	TGCAGTGCTATGGATAGATTCCGTTTCGGAGCCAATGAGCAGTTCTTC
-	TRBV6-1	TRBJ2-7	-	CASSPTGASVYEQYF	TGTGCCAGCAGTCCCACTGGGGCTAGCGTCTACGAGCAGTACTTC
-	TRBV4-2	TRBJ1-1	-	CASSQQQEREAAFF	TGTGCCAGCAGCCAACAACAGGAAAGGGAGGCGGCTTTCTTT
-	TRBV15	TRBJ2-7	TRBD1	CATSSEGTDYEQYF	TGTGCCACCAGCAGTGAGGGGACAGACTACGAGCAGTACTTC
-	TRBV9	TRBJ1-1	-	CASSASGARTEAFF	TGTGCCAGCAGCGCCTCAGGGGCGCGCACTGAAGCTTTCTTT
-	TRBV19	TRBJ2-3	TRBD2	CASSRTSGRGTDTQYF	TGTGCCAGTAGTAGAACTAGCGGGAGAGGCACAGATACGCAGTATTTT
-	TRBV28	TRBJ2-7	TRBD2	CASSSTLAGGYAQYF	TGTGCCAGCAGTTCCACCCTAGCGGGAGGCTACGCGCAGTACTTC
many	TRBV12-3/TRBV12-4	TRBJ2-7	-	CASSSPGAYEQYF	TGTGCCAGCAGCTCCCCGGGCGCCTACGAGCAGTACTTC
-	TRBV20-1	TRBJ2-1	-	CSSRPSSYNEQFF	TGCAGTTCCCGGCCGAGCTCCTACAATGAGCAGTTCTTC
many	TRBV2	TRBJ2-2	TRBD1	CASSPNRGRTGELFF	TGTGCCAGCAGTCCGAACAGGGGAAGGACCGGGGAGCTGTTTTTT